The present T cell receptor (beta chain) was sequenced within a study of blood T cells in healthy people across ages (dated by TCRdb to the mid-2010s). Background for the entire study: Template switching captured roughly one uniquely barcoded TCR beta cDNA molecule per two T cells in model experiments. Two additional independent replicas of 1 million unique cDNA reads from the same blood draw were analyzed for two donors (one aged 18 to 29 and one aged 80 or older). Four age groups were formed from the donors: young (average approximately 15 years), middle-aged (approximately 39), aged (around 62) and long-lived (more than 75). To avoid experimental bias, donors of different ages were distributed randomly across sequencing lanes. To track age-related changes in TCR beta repertoire diversity, the study relied on deep sequencing normalized with unique cDNA molecular identifiers.

For this clonotype: Its specific antigen is unknown. No clone much larger than this one lies a single base away; base qualities are absent.

Systemically healthy Caucasian individuals from Russia, 35 to 50 in total and aged roughly 6 to 95 years, were included as donors. Approximately 9.7 milliliters of peripheral blood were drawn from each donor into EDTA-treated Vacutainer tubes. Ficoll-Paque density-gradient centrifugation was used to isolate PBMCs, with at least 6 million obtained per sample. Total RNA, at least 6 micrograms per sample, was extracted from PBMCs with Trizol reagent. The percentages of naive CD45RAhigh/CD27high T cells were determined by flow cytometry on a PBMC aliquot from every donor. Library preparation employed 5' RACE. Sequencing instrument: Illumina HiSeq 2500. A second PCR of about 7 to 12 cycles was performed with a sample-barcoded 5' primer and a J-beta primer mix. A template-switch 5' adaptor carrying 12 random nucleotides introduced a unique molecular identifier onto each TCR beta cDNA molecule. Each sample yielded at least 2.5 million CDR3-containing paired-end reads. First-strand cDNA synthesis was performed from all RNA using the Mint cDNA synthesis kit, with priming by a TRBC-specific oligonucleotide. After uracil-DNA glycosylase treatment, a first 18-cycle PCR used universal primers M1SS and BC2_uni_R on all cDNA. Turning to the authors' computational methods: For normalization, 1 million high-quality reads were randomly selected from each sample, with every read carrying a distinct molecular identifier. Instead of being binned into consensus sequences, reads that shared molecular identifiers were thrown out. MiTCR, run with a Q25 quality threshold and the strictest error-elimination algorithm, handled CDR3 identification, clonotype clustering and error correction. A nonparametric unseen species model with Euler transformation was used to estimate a lower bound on total TCR beta diversity. Through fastp at Q25 and MiXCR, TCRdb rebuilt clones from the public reads, retaining in-frame beta chains. Here each entry gathers all rows of one CDR3 protein and keeps the most common genes and DNA. For this entry, the V and J calls and clone size follow TCRdb and not the study's own pipeline. Present in this sample are 1.5 million to 2 million distinct CDR3 sequences, approximately 30% of which were seen just once. The top ten constitute about 8% of the sample.

Results the study describes overall, beyond this receptor: Compared with the aged group, more naive CD4+ T cells, fewer expanded clones and increased TCR diversity were shown by the long-lived group, suggesting age selection. As age increased, observed TCR beta diversity per million T cells dropped in a roughly linear way, and a significant reduction was already evident by age 40. Because profiling used bulk unsorted PBMCs, naive and antigen-experienced compartments could not be compared conclusively. Total diversity estimates from one million sequenced T cells were considered lower bounds and underestimates. The percentage of naive T cells measured by flow cytometry correlated strongly with observed TCR beta diversity. The CMV infection status of donors was not known, potentially confounding age-related changes in expanded clonotypes.

Here V drops 1 base and J drops 4 bases, and the junction holds 7 bases not matched to any gene. The CDR3 goes from the cysteine to the phenylalanine over 16 residues. The sequence is cut down to CDR3 DNA, 48 bases in frame from base 1. Sequenced: blood. The chain joins TRBV12-3 or TRBV12-4 to TRBJ2-1; 7 bases in the junction line up with TRBD2. The sequence was collected from a young woman in good health. The CDR3: CASSLGGSGLYNEQFF. The bases are TGTGCCAGCAGTTTAGGCGGGAGCGGGCTTTACAATGAGCAGTTCTTC.